This T cell receptor beta chain was captured by sequencing in a study of T cell changes during pregnancy in multiple sclerosis. The assay was immunoSEQ multiplex PCR, and TCRdb's table has in-frame clones only and misses some. The sample contains approximately 60,000 clones, around 93% of which appear only once. V shed 1 base, J shed 4 bases, and the junction held 9 bases outside the gene matches. This CDR3 has 17 amino acids. Germline CDR1 LGHNA, CDR2 YNFKEQ. This TCR was sampled from a female donor with multiple sclerosis, enrolled in a pregnancy study. The sequenced sample was CD8+ T cells from peripheral blood mononuclear cells, obtained in the second trimester of pregnancy. The chain is built from TRBV4-2 and TRBJ2-1, with TRBD2 matching over 8 bases. The CDR3 sequence is CASSQVLAEGDYNEQFF. CDR3 bases: TGTGCCAGCAGCCAAGTACTAGCGGAGGGAGATTACAATGAGCAGTTCTTC.